Below are 31 T cell receptor beta chains sequenced from a single sample in a study of identical twins. TCRdb ran MiXCR on the 5' RACE reads and lists one entry per CDR3 protein. The sample has 600,000 to 700,000 distinct CDR3 sequences, around 21% seen once. The same data also contributed to another study, on T cells expressing NK-cell markers.

Material for sequencing was PBMCs. These receptors all stem from a young woman in good health.

This clonotype was found a few times. The rearrangement joins TRBV27 to TRBJ2-7; possible D gene TRBD1, 5 bases. V was trimmed by 1 base and J by 2 bases, leaving 9 bases between them. CDR1 MNHEY and CDR2 SMNVEV come from the germline V gene (reference sequence). The CDR3 runs 14 residues. The CDR3 is CASSLFPGTYEQYF. The DNA of the CDR3 is TGTGCCAGCAGTTTATTTCCAGGGACCTACGAGCAGTACTTC.

This clonotype was seen only a few times. CDR3: CASRRQGLSNQPQHF. Written as DNA, the CDR3 is TGTGCCAGCAGAAGACAGGGGCTTAGCAATCAGCCCCAGCATTTT. The chain carries TRBV6-1 and TRBJ1-5; 8 positions agree with TRBD1. The V segment lost 6 bases and the J segment 0 bases; nucleotides outside the gene matches: 4. Germline CDR1 reads MNHNS; CDR2 reads SASEGT. CDR3 length equals 15 residues.

This clonotype was seen more than once but under ten times. V gene TRBV20-1 combines with J gene TRBJ2-3; possible D gene TRBD1, 7 bases. V lost 2 bases and J lost 1, with 16 bases in between. The CDR3 spans 16 residues. Germline V lookup: CDR1 DFQATT, CDR2 SNEGSKA (reference sequence). CDR3 sequence reads: CSARQAGGFGTDTQYF. DNA of the CDR3: TGCAGTGCTAGACAGGCAGGGGGGTTCGGCACAGATACGCAGTATTTT.

This clonotype was counted at least ten times. V gene TRBV4-3 combines with J gene TRBJ2-1; tentatively, D is TRBD1 (6 bases). Germline CDR1 LGHNA, CDR2 YSLEER. The CDR3 contains 18 residues. V lost 1 base to trimming and J lost 15 bases, with 31 bases between them. CDR3 bases: TGCGCCAGCAGCCAAGTAGGGGGATATCCCCAACAATGGCTCCGACTGTTCTTC. The encoded protein is CASSQVGGYPQQWLRLFF.

This clonotype was detected a few times. V is TRBV7-9 and J is TRBJ1-4; D unclear. The V and J ends lost 3 bases and 8 bases respectively, with 13 bases between them. Germline V gene lookup returns CDR1 SEHNR and CDR2 FQNEAQ (reference sequence). This CDR3 has 14 residues. The CDR3 DNA follows: TGTGCCAGCAGCTTCCGGGAGGAAGAGGAAAAACTGTTTTTT. As protein: CASSFREEEEKLFF.

This clonotype was detected only a few times. J is TRBJ2-1 and V is TRBV24-1; 9 bases match TRBD2. CDR1 is KGHDR and CDR2 is SFDVKD in the germline V gene. The trim removed 3 bases at V and 5 bases at J, leaving 7 bases unmatched. The CDR3 runs 16 residues. CDR3 sequence: CATSDTGTSTHNEQFF. CDR3 in DNA: TGTGCCACCAGTGATACCGGGACTAGCACCCACAATGAGCAGTTCTTC.

This clonotype was seen a few times. CDR3 DNA: TGTGCCAGCAGTTTGACAGGGGGACGGAGGCAAGGTGGCTACACCTTC. Its translation is CASSLTGGRRQGGYTF. The chain is built from TRBV12-3 or TRBV12-4 and TRBJ1-2, with TRBD1 matching 9 bases. This CDR3 is 16 amino acids long. V dropped 3 bases and J dropped 7; count of bases not matched to a gene: 12.

This clonotype showed up just a few times. The rearrangement links TRBV12-5 to TRBJ1-1, with D uncertain. V lost 2 bases, J lost 4 bases, and 11 bases lay in between. Germline CDR1 reads LGHNT; CDR2 reads FRNRAP. The CDR3 runs to 14 residues. The CDR3 region has the DNA TGTGCTAGTGGTTTGCCTCAGGTGTCCACTGAAGCTTTCTTT. Its protein product is CASGLPQVSTEAFF.

The J gene is TRBJ2-7, the V gene TRBV9; D perhaps matches TRBD1 (7 bases). This CDR3 contains 14 residues. Per germline, CDR1 SGDLS and CDR2 YYNGEE. The V gene lost 2 bases and the J gene lost 2 bases, with 11 bases spanning the gap. The CDR3 bases are TGTGCCAGCAGCGTGGGCAGGGGGGCCTACGAGCAGTACTTC. Protein product: CASSVGRGAYEQYF.

The CDR3 region is CASSPGFRNQPQHF. DNA of the CDR3: TGTGCCAGCTCACCAGGGTTCAGGAATCAGCCCCAGCATTTT. The J gene is TRBJ1-5, the V gene TRBV18, with D unclear. V was pared by 2 bases and J by 4 bases, with 9 bases between. Germline values: CDR1 KGHSH, CDR2 LQKENI. The CDR3 consists of 14 residues.

In this sample, this clonotype turned up a few times. This chain connects TRBV2 to TRBJ2-1; possibly TRBD1 for D (6 bases). Germline CDR1 SNHLY, CDR2 FYNNEI. The CDR3 runs to 14 residues. V gave up 4 bases and J gave up 8 bases, with 15 bases separating them. DNA of the CDR3: TGTGCCAGCAGTGGAGAGGGCAGGGGATATGAGCAGTTCTTC. This gives the protein CASSGEGRGYEQFF.

This clonotype was observed a few times. This chain links TRBV9 with TRBJ2-5; 7 nucleotides match TRBD2. CDR1 is SGDLS and CDR2 is YYNGEE in the germline V gene. Trimming removed 0 bases from V and 4 bases from J; junction bases left unmatched: 6. The CDR3 sequence is 15 residues long. Here the CDR3 DNA reads TGTGCCAGCAGCGTAGATCCGGGAGGAGGAGAGACCCAGTACTTC. This translates into CASSVDPGGGETQYF.

This clonotype turned up a few times. CDR3 in amino acids: CASSAYSTDTQYF. CDR3 bases: TGTGCCAGCAGCGCTTACAGCACAGATACGCAGTATTTT. This rearrangement joins TRBV9 to TRBJ2-3, with D uncertain. The CDR3 has 13 amino acids. CDR1 and CDR2 from the germline V gene are SGDLS and YYNGEE. V lost 3 bases and J lost 0, with 5 bases in between.

This clonotype has just a few counts. V usage is TRBV5-1 and J usage is TRBJ1-2; maybe TRBD1 (6 bases). With 4 bases removed from V and 5 bases from J, the gap between germline ends came to 12 bases. The CDR3 extends over 13 amino acids. The germline V gene encodes CDR1 SGHRS and CDR2 YFSETQ. CDR3: CASSPTDSYGYTF. For the CDR3, the DNA is TGCGCCAGCAGCCCCACGGACAGTTATGGCTACACCTTC. Using reference TRBV5-1 and TRBJ1-2 for the parts outside the CDR3, the full variable domain is KAGVTQTPRYLIKTRGQQVTLSCSPISGHRSVSWYQQTPGQGLQFLFEYFSETQRNKGNFPGRFSGRQFSNSRSEMNVSTLELGDSALYLCASSPTDSYGYTFGSGTRLTVV.

This clonotype was seen a few times. V gene TRBV5-6 combines with J gene TRBJ2-5, with 9 bases lining up with TRBD1. Germline CDR1 reads SGHDT; CDR2 reads YYEEEE. This CDR3 comprises 18 residues. With 1 base clipped from V and 7 bases from J, the junction kept 17 bases outside the gene matches. The DNA for the CDR3 is TGTGCCAGCAGCTTGCCTTTAAACAGGGGGCACTCATCTTGGACCCAGTACTTC. As protein: CASSLPLNRGHSSWTQYF.

This chain joins TRBV2 and TRBJ2-1; D unresolved. The germline V gene has CDR1 SNHLY and CDR2 FYNNEI. The germline V and J ends were trimmed by 3 bases and 5 bases, with 14 bases remaining between them. CDR3 size: 15 residues. The CDR3 loop reads CASSDFHLGHNEQFF. CDR3 coding DNA: TGTGCCAGCAGTGATTTCCACCTTGGGCACAATGAGCAGTTCTTC. Full variable domain (rest looked up from reference TRBV2 and TRBJ2-1): EPEVTQTPSHQVTQMGQEVILRCVPISNHLYFYWYRQILGQKVEFLVSFYNNEISEKSEIFDDQFSVERPDGSNFTLKIRSTKLEDSAMYFCASSDFHLGHNEQFFGPGTRLTVL.

The CDR3 here is CASSPGYGSGELFF. The CDR3 bases are TGTGCCAGCAGCCCCGGATATGGGAGCGGGGAGCTGTTTTTT. This chain joins TRBV11-2 and TRBJ2-2, with D perhaps matching TRBD2 (5 bases). The CDR3 covers 14 residues. Germline V gene lookup returns CDR1 SGHAT and CDR2 FQNNGV. The V and J ends lost 5 bases and 7 bases respectively, with 14 bases between them.

The gene calls are TRBV5-1 and TRBJ2-7; the D gene could be TRBD1 or TRBD2 (5 bases each). The CDR3 runs 13 residues. CDR1 SGHRS and CDR2 YFSETQ come from the germline V gene. With 8 bases removed from V and 2 bases from J, the gap between germline ends came to 14 bases. CDR3 sequence: CASNGAAAYEQYF. For the CDR3, the DNA is TGCGCCAGTAACGGGGCAGCCGCCTACGAGCAGTACTTC.

This chain joins TRBV27 and TRBJ2-7; 8 nucleotides line up with TRBD2. This CDR3 has 12 amino acids. CDR1 MNHEY and CDR2 SMNVEV come from the germline V gene (reference sequence). Unmatched junction bases numbered 2, after V lost 7 bases and J lost 3 bases. The CDR3 DNA follows: TGTGCCAGCAAGCGGGGGTTCTACGAGCAGTACTTC. Its translation is CASKRGFYEQYF.

The V call is TRBV12-5, the J call TRBJ2-3, with 7 bases matching TRBD2. This CDR3 has 15 residues. Trimming at V came to 2 bases and at J to 5 bases, leaving 7 bases not matched to a gene. Germline CDR1 and CDR2: LGHNT and FRNRAP. The CDR3 coding sequence is TGTGCTAGTGGTTTGAATGCGGGAGAGGGAGATACGCAGTATTTT. This encodes CASGLNAGEGDTQYF.

The J gene is TRBJ2-7, the V gene TRBV24-1; D unresolved. This CDR3 region has 12 residues. The germline V gene encodes CDR1 KGHDR and CDR2 SFDVKD. V gave up 8 bases and J gave up 6 bases, with 13 bases separating them. The CDR3 DNA reads as TGTGCCACCACGCTCCCTCAACTCGAGCAGTACTTC. Its translation is CATTLPQLEQYF.

This clonotype was observed a few times. V and J are TRBV7-6 and TRBJ2-3; D not certain. V gave up 2 bases and J gave up 8 bases, with 8 bases separating them. Per the germline V gene, CDR1 is SGHVS and CDR2 is FNYEAQ. CDR3 length: 12 amino acids. CDR3 sequence reads: CASSLYRTTQYF. CDR3 sequence (DNA): TGTGCCAGCAGCTTATACCGGACTACGCAGTATTTT.

Only a few counts were recorded for this clonotype. The V and J genes are TRBV13 and TRBJ2-7, with D perhaps TRBD2 (6 bases). The CDR3 is made up of 13 amino acids. Between the trimmed V and J ends, which lost 4 bases and 7 bases, there was a span of 14 bases. Per germline, CDR1 PRHDT and CDR2 FYEKMQ (reference sequence). The CDR3 loop reads CASSSAGSAEQYF. The CDR3 DNA sequence: TGTGCCAGCAGCTCCGCCGGGAGCGCTGAGCAGTACTTC.

This clonotype was detected many times. The chain employs TRBV5-5 and TRBJ2-2, with D tentatively TRBD1 (6 bases). Germline V gene sequence: CDR1 SGHKS, CDR2 YYEKEE (reference sequence). V dropped 4 bases and J dropped 1 base, with 14 bases sitting between them. The CDR3 consists of 16 residues. In DNA, the CDR3 is TGTGCCAGCAGCCCGTTGGGACAAGAGAACACCGGGGAGCTGTTTTTT. Translated: CASSPLGQENTGELFF.

A few counts support this clonotype. This sequence joins TRBV7-2 and TRBJ2-7; tentatively, D is TRBD1 or TRBD2 (5 bases each). Germline V lookup: CDR1 SGHTA, CDR2 FQGNSA. The CDR3 spans 15 residues. V gave up 7 bases and J gave up 0 bases, with 16 bases separating them. This chain's CDR3 is CASTLTRDVSYEQYF. The CDR3 DNA is TGTGCCAGCACCCTCACCCGGGACGTCTCCTACGAGCAGTACTTC.

The J gene is TRBJ2-1, the V gene TRBV20-1; TRBD2 matches 8 bases. The germline V gene encodes CDR1 DFQATT and CDR2 SNEGSKA (reference sequence). The CDR3 is 15 amino acids. V trimming: 4 bases; J trimming: 8 bases; junction bases outside the gene matches: 13. The CDR3 region is CSATAPSGSGHEQFF. DNA of the CDR3: TGCAGTGCTACCGCGCCGAGCGGGAGTGGGCATGAGCAGTTCTTC.

This clonotype was seen only a few times. V and J are TRBV6-1 and TRBJ1-3; 10 bases map to TRBD1. V was clipped by 7 bases and J by 3 bases; unmatched bases: 6. The CDR3 consists of 15 residues. CDR1 is MNHNS, CDR2 SASEGT, per germline. The CDR3 here is CASTRQGAIGNTIYF. As DNA, the CDR3 is TGTGCCAGCACCCGACAGGGGGCTATTGGAAACACCATATATTTT.

CDR3 DNA: TGCAGTGCCAACCGGGACAGGGGGCTGGAGACCCAGTACTTC. Its protein is CSANRDRGLETQYF. The chain is built from TRBV20-1 and TRBJ2-5, with 12 bases matching TRBD1. The V gene end was trimmed by 6 bases and the J gene end by 5 bases; junction bases not matched to a gene: 7. The CDR3 covers 14 residues. Germline CDR1 reads DFQATT; CDR2 reads SNEGSKA (reference sequence).

This clonotype turned up a few times. The rearrangement uses TRBV7-2 and TRBJ2-5, with unresolved D. Germline V gives CDR1 SGHTA, CDR2 FQGNSA. The CDR3 loop spans 13 amino acids. V was pared by 1 base and J by 5 bases, with 8 bases between. In DNA form, the CDR3 reads TGTGCCAGCAGCTTAGGGTTTTTGGAGACCCAGTACTTC. It encodes CASSLGFLETQYF. Looking up the rest from reference TRBV7-2 and TRBJ2-5 gives the full variable domain: GAGVSQSPSNKVTEKGKDVELRCDPISGHTALYWYRQSLGQGLEFLIYFQGNSAPDKSGLPSDRFSAERTGGSVSTLTIQRTQQEDSAVYLCASSLGFLETQYFGPGTRLLVL.

CDR3 amino acids: CASSLRTGAKAADTQYF. The CDR3 region has the DNA TGTGCCAGCAGCCTCCGGACAGGGGCCAAGGCTGCAGATACGCAGTATTTT. This sequence joins TRBV7-2 and TRBJ2-3; TRBD1 agrees at 9 bases. CDR1 and CDR2 (germline): SGHTA, FQGNSA. V lost 5 bases and J lost 4; bases outside the gene matches: 13. This CDR3 is 17 amino acids long.

The genes are TRBV5-4 and TRBJ2-5, with D perhaps TRBD1 or TRBD2 (5 bases each). This CDR3 region has 12 residues. The V and J ends lost 5 bases and 3 bases respectively, with 8 bases between them. From germline, CDR1 is SGHNT and CDR2 YYREEE (reference sequence). CDR3 bases: TGTGCCAGCAGTCGGGACGAAGAGACCCAGTACTTC. Translating gives CASSRDEETQYF.